Sequencing of this T cell receptor beta chain was carried out in a study of blood T cell repertoires in COVID-19 (dated by TCRdb to 2020 to 2021). About the full investigation: Collaborator samples came from the United States, Italy and Spain and covered acute and convalescent phases of COVID-19. The prospective study material was composed of cDNA or gDNA derived from T cells, B-cell-depleted T cells, or PBMCs. The dataset comprised deeply sampled blood TCRbeta repertoires from subjects exposed to, actively infected with, or recovered from COVID-19. The repertoires were released in a freely available public database intended as a resource for research on the immune response to SARS-CoV-2. The samples were drawn from two sources: the first 160 participants of the ongoing ImmuneRACE study, and 1,254 subjects contributed by 6 global collaborators. Sample metadata almost always included a de-identified subject ID, COVID-19 status, age in years and sex. Where available, HLA class I and class II types were obtained from metadata supplied by the sample provider rather than from assay-based typing.

The germline V gene (reference sequence) specifies SEHNR as CDR1 and FQNEAQ as CDR2. V is clipped by 8 bases and J by 5 bases, and the sequence between their germline boundaries is 10 bases long. The CDR3 goes from the cysteine to the phenylalanine over 11 residues. CDR3 DNA only is kept here, 33 bases in frame from base 1. Concerning this clone itself: The target of this receptor is not known. No clone much larger than this one lies a single base away; base qualities are absent.

Overall study results and their limits: The quantity of clinical and demographic metadata differed by source and by participant and was supplied without curation.

The immunoSEQ Assay, a bias-controlled multiplex PCR, was used to amplify TCRbeta CDR3 regions from genomic DNA. From the authors' description of their analysis: The number of nucleated cells in each sample was estimated by amplification of reference gene primers within the assay. Sequence reads were collapsed and filtered to measure the absolute abundance of every unique TCRbeta CDR3 rearrangement. For each sample, productive Simpson clonality was calculated by taking the square root of Simpson's diversity index across productive rearrangements. TCRdb re-hosts the immuneACCESS table, in-frame sequences only. Its copies lack some clones; in the studies checked, an unresolved V gene accounts for under half of them, and the cause for the rest is not known. D and trimming come from the DNA, and the V and J calls and clone size come from that table. For this sample the table gives about 220,000 clones, of which roughly 88% were detected only once. Together, the top ten hold 9.7% of the sample.

Collaborating institutions collected whole blood in K2EDTA tubes following their own protocols. For TCRbeta analysis, collaborators shipped samples as frozen whole blood, isolated PBMCs, or DNA extracted from either of those sample types. Material for sequencing was peripheral blood. The TCR originated in a man aged 50 or older with active or convalescent COVID-19. The V and J segments used are TRBV7-9 and TRBJ2-7, with the D gene call left open. CDR3 sequence: CASAFSHEQYF. The DNA is TGTGCCAGCGCTTTTAGCCACGAGCAGTACTTC. The full variable domain, with segments outside the CDR3 supplied by the reference TRBV7-9 and TRBJ2-7 proteins, appears as DTGVSQNPRHKITKRGQNVTFRCDPISEHNRLYWYRQTLGQGPEFLTYFQNEAQLEKSRLLSDRFSAERPKGSFSTLEIQRTEQGDSAMYLCASAFSHEQYFGPGTRLTVT.